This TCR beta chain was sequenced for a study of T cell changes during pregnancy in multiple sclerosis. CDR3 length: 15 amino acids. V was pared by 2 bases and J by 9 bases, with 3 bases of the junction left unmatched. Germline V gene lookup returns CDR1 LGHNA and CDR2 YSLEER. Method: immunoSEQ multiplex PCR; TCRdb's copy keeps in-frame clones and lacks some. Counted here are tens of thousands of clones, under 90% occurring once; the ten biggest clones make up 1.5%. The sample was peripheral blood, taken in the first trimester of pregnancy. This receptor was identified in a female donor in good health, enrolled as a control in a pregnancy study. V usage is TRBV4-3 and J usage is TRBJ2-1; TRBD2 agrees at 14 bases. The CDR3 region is CASSQTGLAGAEQFF. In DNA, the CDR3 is TGCGCCAGCAGCCAAACGGGACTAGCGGGAGCTGAGCAGTTCTTC.